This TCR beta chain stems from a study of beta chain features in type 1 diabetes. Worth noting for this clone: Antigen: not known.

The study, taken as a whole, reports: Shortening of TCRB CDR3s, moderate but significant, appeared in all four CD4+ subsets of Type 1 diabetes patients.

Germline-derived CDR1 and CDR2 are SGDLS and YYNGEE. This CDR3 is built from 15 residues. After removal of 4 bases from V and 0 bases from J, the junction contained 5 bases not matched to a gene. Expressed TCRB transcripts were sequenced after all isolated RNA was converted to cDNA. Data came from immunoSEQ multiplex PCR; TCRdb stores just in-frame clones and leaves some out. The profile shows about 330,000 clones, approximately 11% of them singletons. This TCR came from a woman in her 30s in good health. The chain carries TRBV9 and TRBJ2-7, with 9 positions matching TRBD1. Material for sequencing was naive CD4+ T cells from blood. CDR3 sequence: CASSLGTGSSYEQYF. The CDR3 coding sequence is TGTGCCAGCAGCCTTGGGACAGGGAGCTCCTACGAGCAGTACTTC.